This T cell receptor beta chain was recovered during a study of T cells in Graves' hyperthyroidism and ophthalmopathy. CDR3 length equals 15 residues. V lost 4 bases, J lost 7 bases, and 17 bases lay in between. Germline CDR1 and CDR2: MNHEY and SVGAGI. RNA transcripts provided the source from which TCR beta CDR3 regions were amplified. The HTBI primer set drove a first-round RT-PCR of the TCR CDR3. TCRdb re-called the multiplex PCR reads through MiXCR, storing one row per CDR3 protein. The repertoire has under 450,000 distinct CDR3 sequences, roughly 17% of them found once; the top ten carry around a third. Diagnosing involved the use of clinical symptoms, serum thyroxine and TRAb, thyroid ultrasound and orbital computed tomography. Comment on this clonotype: No antigen is known for it.

Study-level results: From stable hyperthyroidism, ophthalmopathy was separated by a 13 V-J model.

The chain links TRBV6-5 to TRBJ2-1; D is unresolved. The receptor comes from a woman in her twenties or thirties with Graves' hyperthyroidism that later progressed to Graves' ophthalmopathy. Source material: blood. The DNA for the CDR3 is TGTGCCAGCAGTTCCAGGTGGAACGGGCAGAATGAGCAGTTCTTC. Residues: CASSSRWNGQNEQFF.